Described below is a single TCR beta chain sequence and its context. The identical CDR3 is also encoded by other nucleotide sequences in the sample. Sequencing was performed with immunoSEQ multiplex PCR; in TCRdb, only in-frame clones are kept and a portion is missing. Of a few hundred thousand clones listed, more than 85% are singletons. This entry comes from a study of blood T cell repertoires in COVID-19. Study in general: The analysed material was cDNA or gDNA that came from T cells, B-cell-depleted T cells, or PBMCs.

The origin of this receptor is a woman between 65 and 79 years old with active or convalescent COVID-19. The sample consisted of peripheral blood.

The CDR3 is CASSQGQGGYTF. CDR3 sequence (DNA): TGTGCCAGCAGCCAAGGACAAGGTGGCTACACCTTC. V and J are TRBV3-1 (or the pseudogene TRBV3-2) and TRBJ1-2; no clear D gene. V shed 1 base and J shed 7 bases, with 7 bases lying between them. Germline V gives CDR1 LGHDT, CDR2 YNNKEL (reference sequence). There are 12 residues in the CDR3.